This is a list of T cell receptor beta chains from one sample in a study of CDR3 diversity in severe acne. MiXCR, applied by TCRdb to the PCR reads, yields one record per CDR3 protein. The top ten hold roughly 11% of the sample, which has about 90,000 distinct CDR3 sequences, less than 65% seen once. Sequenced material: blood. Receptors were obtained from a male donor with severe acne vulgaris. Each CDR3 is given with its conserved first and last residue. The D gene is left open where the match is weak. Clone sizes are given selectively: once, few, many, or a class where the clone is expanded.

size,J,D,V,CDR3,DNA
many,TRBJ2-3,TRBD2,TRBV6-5,CASSYLAGSHTQYF,TGTGCCAGCAGTTACCTAGCGGGATCTCATACGCAGTATTTT
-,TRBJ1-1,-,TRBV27,CASSLSSLFGTEAFF,TGTGCCAGCAGTTTATCGAGCCTTTTTGGCACTGAAGCTTTCTTT
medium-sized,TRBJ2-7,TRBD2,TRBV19,CASSIGTSGSYEQYF,TGTGCCAGTAGTATCGGGACTAGCGGGAGTTACGAGCAGTACTTC
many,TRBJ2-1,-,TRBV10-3,CAVQLAGLNEQFF,TGTGCCGTTCAACTAGCAGGCCTGAATGAGCAGTTCTTC
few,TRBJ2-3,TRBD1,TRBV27,CASSWTGSDTQYF,TGTGCCAGCAGTTGGACAGGTTCAGATACGCAGTATTTT
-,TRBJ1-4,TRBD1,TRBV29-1,CSVENRGLFF,TGCAGCGTTGAGAACAGGGGACTGTTTTTT
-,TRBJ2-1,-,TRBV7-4,CASSFYICSARDLGGGPSYNGQFF,TGTGCCAGCAGCTTCTACATCTGTAGTGCTAGAGATCTCGGGGGAGGACCCTCCTACAATGGGCAGTTCTTC
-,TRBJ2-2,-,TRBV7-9,CARVRNTGELFF,TGTGCCAGGGTTCGGAACACCGGGGAGCTGTTTTTT
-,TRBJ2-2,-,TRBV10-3,CAISRDSDFTGELFF,TGTGCCATCAGCCGGGACTCTGACTTCACCGGGGAGCTGTTTTTT
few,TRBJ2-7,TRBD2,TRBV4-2,CASSHSGAGGYEQYF,TGTGCCAGCAGCCACTCCGGAGCGGGGGGATACGAGCAGTACTTC
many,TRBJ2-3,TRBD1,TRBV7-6,CASSPPGQGVYF,TGTGCCAGCAGCCCCCCGGGACAGGGTGTCTATTTT
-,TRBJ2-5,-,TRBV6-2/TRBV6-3,CASNRAGSLETQYF,TGTGCCAGCAATCGGGCGGGATCCCTAGAGACCCAGTACTTC
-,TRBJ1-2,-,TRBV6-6,CASSYLEYYGYTF,TGTGCCAGCAGTTACCTGGAGTACTATGGCTACACCTTC
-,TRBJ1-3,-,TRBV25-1,CASTGTTSGNTIYF,TGTGCCAGCACGGGCACTACCTCTGGAAACACCATATATTTT
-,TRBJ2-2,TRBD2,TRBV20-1,CSARDGTSGGELFF,TGCAGTGCTAGAGACGGGACTAGTGGCGGGGAGCTGTTTTTT
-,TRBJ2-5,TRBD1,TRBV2,CASSTGTGEQYF,TGTGCCAGCAGTACCGGGACAGGGGAGCAGTACTTC